This TCR beta chain was profiled in a study of technical replicates of blood from several donors (dated 2017 in TCRdb). Regarding this clone: Its antigen is still unknown. Base qualities are not at hand, and no much larger clone is one base apart.

The library came from the immunoSEQ multiplex PCR assay. In its TCRdb copy, this immuneACCESS table keeps in-frame sequences only and misses some clones. Where compared with another copy, unresolved V genes explain less than half of these, and the others have no known cause. Counted in this sample were more than 65,000 clones; roughly 89% of them appeared once. Around 0.38% of the sample is held by the ten biggest clonotypes. From its cysteine to its phenylalanine, the CDR3 spans 13 amino acids. Only the CDR3 part of the read is kept: 39 bases, read in frame from the first base. Per the germline V gene, MDHEN is the CDR1 and SYDVKM is the CDR2. The germline V end is reduced by 6 bases and the J end by 8 bases; junction bases left unmatched: 6.

The sequencing input was T cells isolated from PBMCs. The receptor was derived from a human donor in good health. The chain was built from TRBV28 and TRBJ1-5, with 8 bases aligning to TRBD1. The encoded CDR3 is CASRMTGEKPQHF. The DNA sequence is given as TGTGCCAGCAGAATGACAGGGGAGAAGCCCCAGCATTTT.